The 14 T cell receptor beta chains presented below share a single source sample, sequenced in a study of T cells expressing NK-cell markers. Using the 5' RACE reads, TCRdb records one entry per CDR3 protein without DNA. The sample includes 400,000 to 500,000 distinct CDR3 sequences. The sequenced sample was blood T cells: a sorted CD56 or NKG2C T cell subset, CD4+ or CD8+ T cells, or bulk PBMC T cells (not recorded which). The receptors shown here come from a woman between 18 and 70 years old in good health.

This chain uses TRBV20-1 with TRBJ1-1; the D gene TCRdb calls, TRBD1, cannot be checked with no DNA. The CDR3 has 13 amino acids. Germline lookup yields CDR1 DFQATT and CDR2 SNEGSKA (reference sequence). The CDR3 here is CSARATGRTEAFF.

The CDR3 loop reads CASSQDPSGELFF. The genes are TRBV4-3 and TRBJ2-2. This CDR3 spans 13 amino acids. Germline V lookup: CDR1 LGHNA, CDR2 YSLEER.

The chain employs TRBV5-4 and TRBJ1-4. The CDR3 totals 14 residues. Germline V gene data show CDR1 as SGHNT and CDR2 as YYREEE (reference sequence). CDR3 residues: CASSLREWGEKLFF.

The chain has TRBV7-8 and TRBJ2-3; the D call from TCRdb, TRBD2, cannot be confirmed without DNA. Germline V gene lookup returns CDR1 SGHVS and CDR2 FQNEAQ. The CDR3 is made up of 17 amino acids. The CDR3 reads CASSLRALRGVPDTQYF.

V and J are TRBV12-3 or TRBV12-4 and TRBJ2-7; the TRBD1 assignment by TCRdb is unverifiable without DNA. This CDR3 is 12 amino acids long. CDR3 sequence: CASTRGLYEQYF.

The V call is TRBV18, the J call TRBJ2-3. CDR3 length: 13 amino acids. From germline, CDR1 is KGHSH and CDR2 LQKENI. CDR3: CASSPRTTDTQYF.

The chain uses TRBV12-3 or TRBV12-4 and TRBJ2-2; TCRdb selects TRBD1, and the lack of DNA leaves this call unchecked. CDR3 length: 14 residues. CDR3 sequence reads: CASSSRIVTGELFF.

This rearrangement joins TRBV5-1 to TRBJ1-1. The CDR3 is 15 amino acids. Germline assignment: CDR1 SGHRS and CDR2 YFSETQ. This CDR3 reads CASSLDRGMNTEAFF. Variable domain in full (rest from reference TRBV5-1 and TRBJ1-1): KAGVTQTPRYLIKTRGQQVTLSCSPISGHRSVSWYQQTPGQGLQFLFEYFSETQRNKGNFPGRFSGRQFSNSRSEMNVSTLELGDSALYLCASSLDRGMNTEAFFGQGTRLTVV.

The rearrangement joins TRBV7-3 to TRBJ2-1; the D call of TRBD2 rests on TCRdb alone, since no DNA is present to check it. CDR1 and CDR2 from the germline V gene are SGHTA and FQGTGA. The length of the CDR3 is 15 residues. The CDR3: CASSGSGGTLGEQFF.

The chain is built from TRBV20-1 and TRBJ2-1; TCRdb selects TRBD2, and the lack of DNA leaves this call unchecked. In germline, CDR1 is DFQATT, CDR2 SNEGSKA (reference sequence). The CDR3 consists of 14 residues. CDR3: CSAPLAGPYNEQFF.

V is TRBV5-1 and J is TRBJ2-2; TCRdb indicates TRBD1, and absent DNA this call remains unverified. Germline V lookup: CDR1 SGHRS, CDR2 YFSETQ. CDR3 length: 16 residues. CDR3: CASSWNLQVSGGELFF.

This chain connects TRBV18 to TRBJ2-5; TCRdb outputs TRBD2, but without DNA this stays unchecked. Germline CDR1 is KGHSH and CDR2 is LQKENI. This CDR3 comprises 15 residues. The CDR3 reads CASSPGSGGVETQYF. Full variable domain (outside the CDR3, taken from reference TRBV18 and TRBJ2-5): NAGVMQNPRHLVRRRGQEARLRCSPMKGHSHVYWYRQLPEEGLKFMVYLQKENIIDESGMPKERFSAEFPKEGPSILRIQQVVRGDSAAYFCASSPGSGGVETQYFGPGTRLLVL.

This chain joins TRBV6-2 or TRBV6-3 and TRBJ1-5. CDR3 size: 15 residues. Per germline, CDR1 MNHEY and CDR2 SVGEGT. CDR3 region: CASSTPRGSNQPQHF.

The CDR3 is CASEQGISGNTIYF. The chain employs TRBV11-2 and TRBJ1-3; TCRdb proposes TRBD1, but this gene call is untestable without DNA. The V gene's germline CDR1 is SGHAT and CDR2 FQNNGV. The CDR3 contains 14 residues.